The rows below give T cell receptor beta chains drawn from one sample of a study of blood T cell repertoires in COVID-19. Sequenced by immunoSEQ multiplex PCR; TCRdb stores in-frame clones only, minus some. The table shows about 120,000 clones, with roughly 72% occurring only once. The specimen sequenced was peripheral blood. Source of these receptors: a man in his 60s with acute or convalescent COVID-19. Both conserved end residues are part of each CDR3. A D gene is named only where the DNA matches it firmly. A row's size may be missing; if present it is once, few, many or a size class.

clone_size j_call d_call v_call cdr3_aa cdr3_nt
. TRBJ2-2 . TRBV24-1 CATSHGTLNTGELFF TGTGCCACCAGTCACGGGACACTTAACACCGGGGAGCTGTTTTTT
. TRBJ2-7 . TRBV7-3 CASSLRGGYEQYF TGTGCCAGCAGCTTACGAGGGGGCTACGAGCAGTACTTC
few TRBJ1-2 . TRBV29-1 CSVEIGQIYGYTF TGCAGCGTTGAAATTGGACAGATCTATGGCTACACCTTC
. TRBJ2-3 TRBD2 TRBV19 CASSTGLAGGFVTDTQYF TGTGCCAGTAGCACGGGACTAGCGGGGGGCTTTGTGACAGATACGCAGTATTTT
few TRBJ1-5 . TRBV9 CASSFGSDSNQPQHF TGTGCCAGCAGCTTCGGGTCTGATAGCAATCAGCCCCAGCATTTT
. TRBJ1-1 . TRBV7-9 CASSLGEGWTEAFF TGTGCCAGCAGCTTGGGTGAGGGTTGGACTGAAGCTTTCTTT
. TRBJ2-2 TRBD1 TRBV6-2/TRBV6-3 CASSYGTGTGELFF TGTGCCAGCAGTTACGGGACAGGCACCGGGGAGCTGTTTTTT
once TRBJ1-1 TRBD1 TRBV29-1 CSVVGTANTEAFF TGCAGCGTTGTGGGGACAGCTAACACTGAAGCTTTCTTT
. TRBJ1-2 . TRBV24-1 CATSDLSGARGYTF TGTGCCACCAGTGATTTGTCAGGGGCACGTGGCTACACCTTC
few TRBJ1-2 TRBD1 TRBV5-1 CASSYYRDRGGNGYTF TGCGCCAGCAGCTACTACCGGGACAGGGGAGGGAATGGCTACACCTTC
. TRBJ1-1 . TRBV7-8 CASSLYHQGANTEAFF TGTGCCAGCAGCTTATACCACCAGGGCGCGAACACTGAAGCTTTCTTT